These 30 T cell receptor beta chains were all obtained from the same sample, sequenced in a study of T cell responses to AZD1222 COVID-19 vaccine. The table came from immunoSEQ multiplex PCR; TCRdb's copy has only in-frame clones and leaves some out. The data contain some 95,000 clones, about 90% of them singletons. This specimen consisted of peripheral blood, obtained on day 0 of MenACWY control vaccination. These receptors were taken from an adult in good health.

V is TRBV4-3 and J is TRBJ1-1; TRBD1 aligns across 9 bases. This CDR3 region has 14 residues. Germline-derived CDR1 and CDR2 are LGHNA and YSLEER. Trimming at V came to 1 base and at J to 11 bases, leaving 8 bases not matched to a gene. CDR3 bases: TGCGCCAGCAGCCAAGGGGACAGGGCCCGAGGGGCTTTCTTT. Its translation: CASSQGDRARGAFF.

The chain joins TRBV5-6 to TRBJ1-6; D gene ambiguous. This CDR3 contains 14 residues. Germline V gene data show CDR1 as SGHDT and CDR2 as YYEEEE. The germline V and J ends were trimmed by 4 bases and 9 bases, with 14 bases remaining between them. The CDR3 DNA sequence: TGTGCCAGCAGCCCCGCGGCTGTTGGTTCACCCCTCCACTTT. Translation: CASSPAAVGSPLHF.

This chain uses TRBV11-2 with TRBJ1-2; tentatively, D is TRBD1 (5 bases). This CDR3 contains 13 residues. Germline CDR1 SGHAT, CDR2 FQNNGV. The germline V and J ends were trimmed by 0 bases and 7 bases, with 9 bases remaining between them. CDR3 region: CASSLEPGGGYTF. The CDR3 nucleotides are TGTGCCAGCAGCTTAGAGCCGGGGGGTGGCTACACCTTC.

V gene TRBV6-6 combines with J gene TRBJ1-1; 7 nucleotides line up with TRBD1. CDR1 and CDR2 from the germline V gene are MNHNY and SVGAGI (reference sequence). V trimming: 7 bases; J trimming: 7 bases; junction bases outside the gene matches: 9. The CDR3 is 13 amino acids. In DNA form, the CDR3 reads TGTGCCAGCAAGGGGACAGAAGATGTTGAAGCTTTCTTT. It is translated as CASKGTEDVEAFF.

J is TRBJ2-1 and V is TRBV7-9; tentatively, D is TRBD2 (6 bases). Germline V lookup: CDR1 SEHNR, CDR2 FQNEAQ (reference sequence). Trimming shortened V by 5 bases and J by 6 bases, and 14 bases separated the two germline ends. This CDR3 has 14 residues. The CDR3 protein is CASSVEGRSNEQFF. CDR3 DNA: TGTGCCAGCAGCGTGGAGGGCCGGTCCAATGAGCAGTTCTTC. The full variable domain, rest sourced from reference TRBV7-9 and TRBJ2-1, is DTGVSQNPRHKITKRGQNVTFRCDPISEHNRLYWYRQTLGQGPEFLTYFQNEAQLEKSRLLSDRFSAERPKGSFSTLEIQRTEQGDSAMYLCASSVEGRSNEQFFGPGTRLTVL.

This chain connects TRBV5-5 to TRBJ2-4; tentative D call: TRBD2 (6 bases). This CDR3 is built from 15 residues. Per germline, CDR1 SGHKS and CDR2 YYEKEE (reference sequence). V gave up 1 base and J gave up 1 base, with 9 bases separating them. The CDR3 DNA reads as TGTGCCAGCAGCTTGTTTCGGGGGGCCAAAAACATTCAGTACTTC. It encodes CASSLFRGAKNIQYF.

V is TRBV5-4 and J is TRBJ2-1; 13 nucleotides line up with TRBD2. V lost 4 bases to trimming and J lost 4 bases; unmatched junction nucleotides: 5. This CDR3 is 16 amino acids long. CDR1 is SGHNT and CDR2 is YYREEE in the germline V gene (reference sequence). The CDR3 sequence is CASSRLAGGEYNEQFF. In DNA, the CDR3 is TGTGCCAGCAGCAGACTAGCGGGGGGAGAATACAATGAGCAGTTCTTC.

V gene TRBV20-1 combines with J gene TRBJ2-2, with unresolved D. Germline CDR1 and CDR2: DFQATT and SNEGSKA (reference sequence). V was pared by 3 bases and J by 1 base, with 9 bases between. The length of the CDR3 is 14 residues. In nucleotides, the CDR3 is TGCAGTGCTAGTGGACCGCTGAACACCGGGGAGCTGTTTTTT. Amino acid sequence: CSASGPLNTGELFF.

On this clone itself: The sample holds other DNA sequences that translate to the same CDR3. The rearrangement uses TRBV5-1 and TRBJ1-3, with TRBD1 as a possible D gene (6 bases). The CDR3 has 13 residues. CDR1 and CDR2 (germline): SGHRS, YFSETQ. V gave up 5 bases and J gave up 4 bases, with 10 bases separating them. The CDR3 here is CASSPTGGNTIYF. DNA of the CDR3: TGCGCCAGCAGTCCAACAGGGGGAAACACCATATATTTT.

The count of this clone is one. The gene calls are TRBV7-7 and TRBJ2-1; TRBD1 aligns across 7 bases. V was clipped by 1 base and J by 4 bases; unmatched bases: 1. The germline gives CDR1 SSHAT, CDR2 FNYEAQ (reference sequence). The CDR3 is 14 residues long. The CDR3 region is CASSLGGQYNEQFF. CDR3 coding DNA: TGTGCCAGCAGCTTAGGGGGACAGTACAATGAGCAGTTCTTC.

This clone has just a few counts. This sequence joins TRBV2 and TRBJ2-7; D remains unclear. Germline V gene data show CDR1 as SNHLY and CDR2 as FYNNEI. The CDR3 length is 11 residues. V was pared by 3 bases and J by 5 bases, with 5 bases between. This CDR3 reads CASSDWNEQYF. In DNA, the CDR3 is TGTGCCAGCAGTGATTGGAACGAGCAGTACTTC.

The rearrangement joins TRBV24-1 to TRBJ2-6; D perhaps matches TRBD1 (6 bases). This CDR3 is 20 amino acids long. V lost 2 bases and J 0 bases, leaving 19 bases between the germline ends. Germline CDR1 KGHDR, CDR2 SFDVKD. CDR3: CATSDSPIQGNSSGANVLTF. As DNA, the CDR3 is TGTGCCACCAGTGATTCTCCGATACAGGGAAACTCCTCTGGGGCCAACGTCCTGACTTTC.

The CDR3 region is CASSLGGRLNTEAFF. The DNA for the CDR3 is TGCGCCAGCAGCTTGGGTGGCAGGTTGAACACTGAAGCTTTCTTT. The V gene is TRBV5-1, the J gene TRBJ1-1; the D is unclear. Trimming stripped 0 bases from V and 0 bases from J, with 9 bases between. Germline values: CDR1 SGHRS, CDR2 YFSETQ. The CDR3 loop spans 15 amino acids.

A single count supports this clone. This sequence joins TRBV25-1 and TRBJ1-4, with 11 bases lining up with TRBD1. Unmatched junction bases numbered 14, after V lost 4 bases and J lost 13 bases. CDR1 MGHDK and CDR2 SYGVNS come from the germline V gene. This CDR3 is built from 16 residues. The CDR3 spells CASSAKLGQGEARLFF. DNA for the CDR3: TGTGCCAGCAGTGCGAAATTGGGACAGGGGGAAGCTAGACTGTTTTTT.

The chain combines TRBV9 with TRBJ2-3; 8 positions match TRBD2. V was pared by 0 bases and J by 7 bases, with 7 bases of the junction left unmatched. This CDR3 region has 15 residues. Germline assignment: CDR1 SGDLS and CDR2 YYNGEE. The CDR3 sequence: CASSVVAGGGNTQYF. DNA of the CDR3: TGTGCCAGCAGCGTAGTGGCGGGGGGAGGGAATACGCAGTATTTT.

The V gene is TRBV19, the J gene TRBJ1-2; TRBD1 aligns across 7 bases. Trimming removed 5 bases from V and 0 bases from J; junction bases left unmatched: 6. From germline, CDR1 is LNHDA and CDR2 SQIVND (reference sequence). The CDR3 has 15 amino acids. In DNA, the CDR3 is TGTGCCAGTAGTGCTGGACAGGCTACTAACTATGGCTACACCTTC. This encodes CASSAGQATNYGYTF.

The chain employs TRBV5-8 and TRBJ2-6; D is undetermined. CDR1 is SGHTS and CDR2 is YDEGEE in the germline V gene. V was trimmed by 2 bases and J by 0 bases, leaving 6 bases between them. This CDR3 comprises 15 residues. The CDR3 bases are TGTGCCAGCAGCTTACTGTTCTCTGGGGCCAACGTCCTGACTTTC. It codes for CASSLLFSGANVLTF.

The chain has TRBV5-6 and TRBJ2-3; 8 bases fit TRBD2. Trimming at V came to 3 bases and at J to 4 bases, leaving 13 bases not matched to a gene. Germline V gene sequence: CDR1 SGHDT, CDR2 YYEEEE. This CDR3 region has 17 residues. CDR3 bases: TGTGCCAGCAGCTCCGCCGGGAGGGTCTGGCGGTCAGATACGCAGTATTTT. Protein sequence: CASSSAGRVWRSDTQYF. Combining the CDR3 with reference TRBV5-6 and TRBJ2-3 gives the whole variable domain DAGVTQSPTHLIKTRGQQVTLRCSPKSGHDTVSWYQQALGQGPQFIFQYYEEEERQRGNFPDRFSGHQFPNYSSELNVNALLLGDSALYLCASSSAGRVWRSDTQYFGPGTRLTVL.

The gene calls are TRBV4-1 and TRBJ2-3; D unclear. Germline CDR1 and CDR2: MGHRA and YSYEKL. The V end lost 0 bases, the J end lost 0 bases, and 4 bases lay between the germline ends. This CDR3 region has 14 residues. The chain's CDR3 is CASSQDLSTDTQYF. The DNA for the CDR3 is TGCGCCAGCAGCCAAGATCTAAGCACAGATACGCAGTATTTT.

The gene calls are TRBV29-1 and TRBJ2-3; 7 nucleotides agree with TRBD2. This CDR3 comprises 14 residues. Germline CDR1 reads SQVTM; CDR2 reads ANQGSEA. J was trimmed by 1 base and V by 3 bases; bases with no gene match: 4. CDR3 nucleotides: TGCAGCGTTGAGGGGGGGTCAGGCACAGATACGCAGTATTTT. Translating it yields CSVEGGSGTDTQYF.

V gene TRBV7-2 combines with J gene TRBJ2-7; D is ambiguous. The CDR3 is 14 residues long. V lost 2 bases and J 3 bases, leaving 11 bases between the germline ends. Germline V CDR1 and CDR2: SGHTA, FQGNSA. The CDR3: CASSLIADVYEQYF. In DNA form, the CDR3 reads TGTGCCAGCAGCTTAATTGCAGACGTCTACGAGCAGTACTTC.

This chain links TRBV15 with TRBJ2-7, with D perhaps matching TRBD1 or TRBD2 (6 bases each). Deletions cut 1 base from V and 1 base from J, with 17 bases between. Germline values: CDR1 LNHNV, CDR2 YYDKDF (reference sequence). The CDR3 has 17 residues. The DNA of the CDR3 is TGTGCCACCAGCAGAGGGGGGACGGGGGCAGAGTCCTACGAGCAGTACTTC. This sequence encodes CATSRGGTGAESYEQYF. Variable domain in full (rest from reference TRBV15 and TRBJ2-7): DAMVIQNPRYQVTQFGKPVTLSCSQTLNHNVMYWYQQKSSQAPKLLFHYYDKDFNNEADTPDNFQSRRPNTSFCFLDIRSPGLGDTAMYLCATSRGGTGAESYEQYFGPGTRLTVT.

This chain uses TRBV6-5 with TRBJ1-1; 9 bases agree with TRBD1. The CDR3 totals 13 residues. After removal of 10 bases from V and 4 bases from J, the junction contained 7 bases not matched to a gene. The germline V gene encodes CDR1 MNHEY and CDR2 SVGAGI. In DNA form, the CDR3 reads TGTGCCACCCAACAGGGGGCAGTCACTGAAGCTTTCTTT. Translating it yields CATQQGAVTEAFF.

The V call is TRBV29-1, the J call TRBJ2-5, with TRBD1 matching over 7 bases. The CDR3 consists of 12 residues. From germline, CDR1 is SQVTM and CDR2 ANQGSEA. J lost 5 bases, V lost 6 bases, and 6 bases had no gene match. The CDR3 reads CSVDREMETQYF. Here the CDR3 DNA reads TGCAGCGTCGACAGGGAGATGGAGACCCAGTACTTC.

This chain joins TRBV5-4 and TRBJ2-1, with D possibly TRBD1 on 6 matching bases. CDR1 is SGHNT and CDR2 is YYREEE in the germline V gene (reference sequence). V gave up 2 bases and J gave up 16 bases, with 16 bases separating them. The CDR3 sequence is 12 residues long. DNA of the CDR3: TGTGCCAGCAGCTTACCCCCGGGACACGTCTTCTTC. Protein product: CASSLPPGHVFF. Full variable domain (missing parts from reference TRBV5-4 and TRBJ2-1): ETGVTQSPTHLIKTRGQQVTLRCSSQSGHNTVSWYQQALGQGPQFIFQYYREEENGRGNFPPRFSGLQFPNYSSELNVNALELDDSALYLCASSLPPGHVFFGPGTRLTVL.

Turning to this clone: One end of the junction fails to match germline, which may point to a read error. This CDR3 reads CASTQNSETNYGYTF. CDR3 sequence (DNA): TGTGCCAGCACCCAAAACTCGGAGACTAACTATGGCTACACCTTC. This chain connects TRBV3-1 (or the pseudogene TRBV3-2) to TRBJ1-2; no clear D. Germline-derived CDR1 and CDR2 are LGHDT and YNNKEL (reference sequence). The CDR3 runs 15 residues.

The V call is TRBV27, the J call TRBJ1-1; D is perhaps TRBD1 (6 bases). Germline assignment: CDR1 MNHEY and CDR2 SMNVEV (reference sequence). Trimming stripped 0 bases from V and 10 bases from J, with 15 bases between. This CDR3 is built from 14 residues. CDR3 amino acids: CASSLSRGLIGAFF. The DNA for the CDR3 is TGTGCCAGCAGTTTATCGAGGGGGTTGATTGGAGCTTTCTTT.

J is TRBJ2-1 and V is TRBV10-3; D may be TRBD2 (6 bases). The CDR3 has 14 residues. The V end lost 6 bases, the J end lost 0 bases, and 9 bases lay between the germline ends. Germline CDR1 is ENHRY and CDR2 is SYGVKD. The CDR3 bases are TGTGCCATCAGACCGACTAGCTCCTACAATGAGCAGTTCTTC. Protein sequence: CAIRPTSSYNEQFF.

The chain recombines TRBV6-2 or TRBV6-3 with TRBJ1-6; D gene ambiguous. The CDR3 has 14 residues. Germline CDR1 reads MNHEY; CDR2 reads SVGEGT. Between the trimmed V and J ends, which lost 2 bases and 8 bases, there was a span of 10 bases. CDR3: CASSYTGVDSPLHF. The CDR3 bases are TGTGCCAGCAGTTACACCGGGGTGGATTCACCCCTCCACTTT.

The gene calls are TRBV6-8 and TRBJ2-5; D ambiguous. V was trimmed by 11 bases and J by 5 bases, leaving 12 bases between them. The CDR3 extends over 11 amino acids. CDR1 is MNHGY, CDR2 SAAAGT, per germline. CDR3 in amino acids: CAPRSGETQYF. The CDR3 nucleotides are TGTGCCCCGCGTTCCGGGGAGACCCAGTACTTC.